This section outlines one TCR beta chain sequence together with its context. CDR1 is SGHVS and CDR2 is FQNEAQ in the germline V gene. Trimming took off 0 bases at V and 0 bases at J, with 6 bases between the two ends. The CDR3 has 14 amino acids. The source of the sample is a study of CD8 T cells in Susac syndrome. Random hexamers were used to reverse transcribe the RNA input (about 0.45 to 1 ug). TCRdb called the immunoSEQ multiplex PCR reads again in MiXCR, with one record for every CDR3 protein. This sample yields approximately 200,000 distinct CDR3 sequences, of which approximately 95% are seen a single time; around 0.08% belongs to the top ten.

The chain couples TRBV7-8 to TRBJ2-7, with D hard to call. The TCR originated in a human donor with multiple sclerosis. Sequenced: CD4+ T cells from PBMCs. The CDR3 loop is CASSLAVSSYEQYF. The CDR3 region has the DNA TGTGCCAGCAGCTTAGCGGTCAGCTCCTACGAGCAGTACTTC.